This is a list of T cell receptor beta chains from one sample in a study of human T cells and chemical hapten exposure. TCRdb used MiXCR to reprocess the RACE reads, holding one entry per CDR3 protein. The table has about 180,000 distinct CDR3 sequences, around 30% seen once. This material consisted of whole blood, taken in connection with sensitization to the hapten diphenylcyclopropenone (DPC). These receptors originate from a woman in her 30s with alopecia areata. Some clones in this sample may be carry-over from other donors' samples. Both conserved end residues are part of each CDR3. D genes are given only for firm matches. A row's size may be missing; if present it is once, few, many or a size class.

TRBV6-2/TRBV6-3,TRBJ1-2,TRBD1,-,CASSPTGGYYGYTF,TGTGCCAGCAGCCCGACAGGGGGTTACTATGGCTACACCTTC
TRBV19,TRBJ2-2,-,-,CATWDGGRAGELFF,TGTGCCACCTGGGACGGGGGAAGGGCCGGGGAGCTGTTTTTT
TRBV12-3/TRBV12-4,TRBJ2-2,TRBD1,few,CASSSTTGANTGELFF,TGTGCCAGCAGTTCGACGACAGGGGCGAACACCGGGGAGCTGTTTTTT
TRBV27,TRBJ2-7,-,once,CASSSGPLRWQYF,TGTGCCAGCAGCTCCGGGCCCCTTAGGTGGCAGTACTTC
TRBV5-4,TRBJ2-6,TRBD1,-,CASSTGTGGVGANVLTF,TGTGCCAGCAGCACTGGGACAGGGGGCGTTGGGGCCAACGTCCTGACTTTC
TRBV4-3,TRBJ1-5,-,-,CASSQEGGQPQHF,TGCGCCAGCAGCCAAGAAGGGGGGCAGCCCCAGCATTTT
TRBV6-2/TRBV6-3,TRBJ2-7,-,few,CASSTYRYEQYF,TGTGCCAGCAGCACGTACAGATACGAGCAGTACTTC
TRBV6-5,TRBJ2-5,TRBD1,-,CASSYSGPGQGRETQYF,TGTGCCAGCAGTTACTCTGGTCCGGGACAGGGCCGAGAGACCCAGTACTTC
TRBV11-2,TRBJ2-3,-,many,CASSPGTDTQYF,TGTGCCAGCAGCCCTGGGACCGATACGCAGTATTTT
TRBV18,TRBJ1-5,-,-,CASSPIHRADQPQHF,TGTGCCAGCTCACCTATTCACAGGGCCGATCAGCCCCAGCATTTT
TRBV29-1,TRBJ2-5,-,-,CSVAGSKETQYF,TGCAGCGTTGCAGGCTCAAAAGAGACCCAGTACTTC
TRBV10-3,TRBJ2-1,-,few,CAISERDNEQFF,TGTGCCATCAGTGAGAGGGACAATGAGCAGTTCTTC
TRBV11-3,TRBJ2-2,-,-,CASSNRTTGELFF,TGTGCCAGCAGTAACCGGACCACCGGGGAGCTGTTTTTT
TRBV28,TRBJ1-1,-,few,CASSNGQLKAFF,TGTGCCAGCAGTAACGGACAGCTTAAAGCTTTCTTT
TRBV5-1,TRBJ1-1,-,few,CASSGTQGLAFF,TGCGCCAGCAGTGGGACACAGGGTCTGGCTTTCTTT
TRBV28,TRBJ2-1,-,few,CASSLIVDHNEQFF,TGTGCCAGCAGTTTAATAGTGGATCACAATGAGCAGTTCTTC
TRBV11-2,TRBJ2-7,-,few,CASTKTQAQSFLYEQYF,TGTGCCAGCACCAAAACACAGGCGCAGTCCTTCCTATACGAGCAGTACTTC
TRBV5-1,TRBJ1-1,-,-,CASSLTGGENTEAFF,TGCGCCAGCAGCTTGACGGGGGGAGAGAACACTGAAGCTTTCTTT
TRBV9,TRBJ1-1,-,few,CASSATGGGGYTEAFF,TGTGCCAGCAGCGCCACAGGCGGTGGGGGTTACACTGAAGCTTTCTTT
TRBV10-3,TRBJ2-7,-,few,CAISTGPPSYEQYF,TGTGCCATCAGTACTGGTCCACCTTCCTACGAGCAGTACTTC
TRBV28,TRBJ1-5,-,-,CASRDPAQPQHF,TGTGCCAGCAGAGACCCGGCCCAGCCCCAGCATTTT
TRBV30,TRBJ2-1,-,many,CAWGVSREQFF,TGTGCCTGGGGGGTATCCCGTGAGCAGTTCTTC
TRBV4-1,TRBJ2-5,TRBD1,few,CASSQGQGVETQYF,TGCGCCAGCAGCCAAGGACAGGGGGTAGAGACCCAGTACTTC
TRBV29-1,TRBJ1-1,-,-,CSVWTATEAFF,TGCAGCGTTTGGACAGCCACTGAAGCTTTCTTT
TRBV2,TRBJ2-1,-,-,CATWGGGSAVEQFF,TGTGCCACTTGGGGGGGCGGGTCTGCAGTTGAGCAGTTCTTC
TRBV11-1,TRBJ2-3,-,few,CASSLMTYASTDTQYF,TGTGCCAGCAGCTTGATGACTTACGCTAGCACAGATACGCAGTATTTT
TRBV7-2,TRBJ1-1,-,-,CASSTHQDTEAFF,TGTGCCAGCAGCACCCATCAAGACACTGAAGCTTTCTTT
TRBV20-1,TRBJ2-3,TRBD2,-,CSARDSGGSDTQYF,TGCAGTGCTAGGGATAGCGGGGGATCAGATACGCAGTATTTT
TRBV4-2,TRBJ1-5,TRBD1,-,CASSQGDRGGQPQHF,TGTGCCAGCAGCCAAGGGGACAGGGGAGGCCAGCCCCAGCATTTT
TRBV11-1,TRBJ2-2,TRBD2,-,CASSSRTSGLTGELFF,TGTGCCAGCAGCTCAAGGACTAGCGGACTCACCGGGGAGCTGTTTTTT
TRBV3-1,TRBJ2-7,-,-,CASSQDPGIYEQYF,TGTGCCAGCAGCCAAGATCCGGGAATTTACGAGCAGTACTTC
TRBV6-2/TRBV6-3,TRBJ2-7,-,few,CASSYSEYEQYF,TGTGCCAGCAGTTACTCAGAGTACGAGCAGTACTTC
TRBV28,TRBJ2-3,TRBD2,few,CASSPPGLAGGDSDTQYF,TGTGCCAGCAGTCCCCCTGGACTAGCGGGAGGGGATTCAGATACGCAGTATTTT
TRBV4-1,TRBJ2-3,-,few,CASSRGASRTDTQYF,TGCGCCAGCAGCCGAGGAGCGTCACGCACAGATACGCAGTATTTT
TRBV4-1,TRBJ1-3,-,-,CASSQVSFGNTIYF,TGCGCCAGCAGCCAAGTTTCCTTTGGAAACACCATATATTTT
TRBV30,TRBJ1-3,-,-,CAWRQGNTIYF,TGTGCCTGGCGTCAGGGAAACACCATATATTTT
TRBV29-1,TRBJ2-5,TRBD2,-,CGVGGLAGTQYF,TGCGGCGTGGGAGGACTAGCGGGGACCCAGTACTTC
TRBV29-1,TRBJ2-3,-,-,CSVGSGADTQYF,TGCAGCGTAGGCTCAGGAGCAGATACGCAGTATTTT
TRBV28,TRBJ2-2,TRBD1,-,CASSSSYRGAGQGGELFF,TGTGCCAGCAGTTCATCCTACAGGGGGGCGGGACAAGGCGGGGAGCTGTTTTTT
TRBV6-2/TRBV6-3,TRBJ1-1,TRBD1,once,CASSTGLDRPNTEAFF,TGTGCCAGCAGTACTGGCCTGGACAGGCCGAACACTGAAGCTTTCTTT
TRBV21-1,TRBJ2-1,-,few,CAMEGKARSYNEQFF,TGTGCCATGGAAGGCAAGGCCCGGTCCTACAATGAGCAGTTCTTC
TRBV29-1,TRBJ2-3,TRBD2,-,CSFSGAPDTQYF,TGCAGCTTTAGCGGGGCCCCAGATACGCAGTATTTT
TRBV12-3/TRBV12-4,TRBJ2-4,TRBD2,-,CASSFWGGTRNIQYF,TGTGCCAGCAGTTTTTGGGGGGGAACAAGAAACATTCAGTACTTC
TRBV29-1,TRBJ1-1,TRBD1,few,CSVDRTGGNTEAFF,TGCAGCGTCGATAGGACAGGGGGGAACACTGAAGCTTTCTTT
TRBV9,TRBJ2-5,TRBD2,few,CASSPGLAGLGTQYF,TGTGCCAGCAGCCCCGGACTAGCGGGTCTCGGGACCCAGTACTTC
TRBV28,TRBJ2-7,TRBD1,few,CASSPTGTGLWEQYF,TGTGCCAGCAGTCCCACGGGGACAGGCCTTTGGGAGCAGTACTTC
TRBV3-1,TRBJ1-1,-,few,CASSQGTGSRRGFF,TGTGCCAGCAGCCAAGGAACAGGCTCCCGAAGAGGTTTCTTT
TRBV7-9,TRBJ1-6,TRBD1,few,CASSFGQANNSPLHF,TGTGCCAGCAGCTTTGGACAGGCAAATAATTCACCCCTCCACTTT
TRBV29-1,TRBJ2-7,-,-,CSVRETVSYEQYF,TGCAGCGTGAGGGAGACAGTTTCCTACGAGCAGTACTTC
TRBV7-9,TRBJ2-1,-,-,CASSLVEGVEQFF,TGTGCCAGCAGCTTAGTTGAAGGTGTTGAGCAGTTCTTC
TRBV28,TRBJ2-1,-,few,CASSLSQRKQFF,TGTGCCAGCAGTTTGTCCCAGCGGAAGCAGTTCTTC
TRBV9,TRBJ2-3,TRBD1,few,CASSLTGGTDTQYF,TGTGCCAGCAGCCTAACAGGGGGCACAGATACGCAGTATTTT
TRBV30,TRBJ2-7,-,few,CAWALGGYEQYF,TGTGCCTGGGCCCTTGGGGGCTACGAGCAGTACTTC
TRBV29-1,TRBJ2-1,-,-,CSVEVFKTGSSYNEQFF,TGCAGCGTTGAAGTTTTTAAAACAGGGAGCTCCTACAATGAGCAGTTCTTC
TRBV2,TRBJ1-4,TRBD1,few,CASSGGTEYEKLFF,TGTGCCAGCAGCGGCGGGACAGAGTATGAAAAACTGTTTTTT
TRBV2,TRBJ2-3,-,-,CASSESAGRSTDTQYF,TGTGCCAGCAGTGAATCGGCAGGGCGGTCTACAGATACGCAGTATTTT
TRBV7-9,TRBJ2-1,TRBD1,-,CASSHRQGTGRNEQFF,TGTGCCAGCAGCCATCGGCAAGGGACAGGGCGGAATGAGCAGTTCTTC
TRBV7-2,TRBJ2-1,-,few,CASSPLVGYNEQFF,TGTGCCAGCAGCCCTCTAGTGGGCTACAATGAGCAGTTCTTC
TRBV5-1,TRBJ2-3,-,-,CASSKGDTDTQYF,TGCGCCAGCAGTAAGGGGGACACAGATACGCAGTATTTT